Each of the 28 T cell receptor beta chains below was sequenced from the same sample in a study of post-analysis software for immune sequencing data. No antigens are known for them. Study-level findings and limits: Higher frequency in patients than in controls was seen for about five TRBV segments, with TRBV5-6, TRBV5-1 and TRBV20-1 among them.

Libraries were made from TCR beta cDNA, and they carried unique molecular identifiers. TCRdb ran MiXCR on the PCR reads and lists one entry per CDR3 protein. The sample contains approximately 400,000 distinct CDR3 sequences, about a third of which appear only once. The sample taken for sequencing was blood. Receptors originate from a girl aged 10-17 years with multiple sclerosis.

Worth noting for this clonotype: At one end, the junction sequence differs from germline, possibly due to a read error. This sequence joins TRBV7-2 and TRBJ2-3; D tentatively reads TRBD1 or TRBD2 (5 bases each). This CDR3 comprises 13 residues. The germline V gene encodes CDR1 SGHTA and CDR2 FQGNSA. CDR3 residues: CVSSFMGADTQYF. The DNA for the CDR3 is TGTGTCAGCAGCTTCATGGGGGCAGATACGCAGTATTTT.

This chain joins TRBV20-1 and TRBJ1-2; perhaps TRBD1 as D (5 bases). CDR3 length: 13 amino acids. From germline, CDR1 is DFQATT and CDR2 SNEGSKA (reference sequence). The V end was cut by 7 bases, the J end by 4 bases, with 16 bases between. CDR3 nucleotide sequence: TGCAGTGTCCAGACAGAGGAAGGCTATGGCTACACCTTC. Protein product: CSVQTEEGYGYTF.

This chain links TRBV12-3 or TRBV12-4 with TRBJ2-6, with D unclear. The CDR3 has 15 residues. V lost 7 bases and J 4 bases, leaving 14 bases between the germline ends. The CDR3 region has the DNA TGTGCCAGCACGACAAGCCCGGTAGGGGCCAACGTCCTGACTTTC. This gives the protein CASTTSPVGANVLTF.

The J gene is TRBJ1-1, the V gene TRBV4-1; D not certain. The germline CDR1 and CDR2 sequences are MGHRA and YSYEKL. The CDR3 has 16 residues. The V gene lost 4 bases and the J gene lost 1 base, with 16 bases spanning the gap. The CDR3 here is CASSRYTHLWNTEAFF. The CDR3 region has the DNA TGCGCCAGCAGCCGCTACACACACCTTTGGAACACTGAAGCTTTCTTT.

This chain uses TRBV7-9 with TRBJ1-1, with 9 positions matching TRBD1. This CDR3 region has 17 residues. Looked up from germline, CDR1 is SEHNR and CDR2 is FQNEAQ (reference sequence). J gave up 3 bases and V 4 bases, and 12 bases lay outside the gene matches. This chain's CDR3 is CASSSQDRGARDTEAFF. Here the CDR3 DNA reads TGTGCCAGCAGCTCACAGGACAGGGGCGCTCGGGACACTGAAGCTTTCTTT.

V gene TRBV7-2 combines with J gene TRBJ2-7, with unresolved D. The CDR3 is 13 amino acids. Germline V lookup: CDR1 SGHTA, CDR2 FQGNSA. Trimming stripped 5 bases from V and 11 bases from J, with 19 bases between. The CDR3 nucleotides read TGTGCCAGCAGCCCCAGACGGAATTCCAAGGAGTACTTC. Its protein product is CASSPRRNSKEYF.

This clonotype has ten or more counts. V and J are TRBV9 and TRBJ2-1; no definite D call. Per the germline V gene, CDR1 is SGDLS and CDR2 is YYNGEE. The CDR3 has 12 amino acids. Trimming stripped 2 bases from V and 5 bases from J, with 5 bases between. This CDR3 reads CASSVRNNEQFF. CDR3 DNA sequence: TGTGCCAGCAGCGTTAGAAACAATGAGCAGTTCTTC.

The chain employs TRBV29-1 and TRBJ2-5, with a tentative D call TRBD2 (6 bases). CDR3 length: 14 amino acids. Per the germline V gene, CDR1 is SQVTM and CDR2 is ANQGSEA. Trimming cost V 5 bases and J 11 bases, with 24 bases left between them. The CDR3 region has the DNA TGCAGCGTTAGAACCGGGAGACTTTACAATGAGCAGTACTTC. Its translation is CSVRTGRLYNEQYF.

In its sample, this clonotype was seen a few times. The chain combines TRBV5-1 with TRBJ1-4, with D perhaps TRBD1 (5 bases). V was clipped by 4 bases and J by 1 base, with 8 bases between them. CDR1 and CDR2 from the germline V gene are SGHRS and YFSETQ. The CDR3 consists of 14 residues. This chain's CDR3 is CASSRGGTNEKLFF. The CDR3 DNA follows: TGCGCCAGCAGCCGTGGGGGAACTAATGAAAAACTGTTTTTT.

Note on this clonotype: At one end the junction does not follow the germline gene, possibly because of a read error. The rearrangement joins TRBV7-9 to TRBJ1-1; D perhaps matches TRBD1 (5 bases). This CDR3 comprises 14 residues. Germline V gene lookup returns CDR1 SEHNR and CDR2 FQNEAQ (reference sequence). This CDR3 is CASSPQEGNTVAFF. In nucleotides, the CDR3 is TGTGCCAGCAGCCCCCAGGAGGGGAACACTGTAGCTTTCTTT.

This rearrangement joins TRBV7-2 to TRBJ2-5; 7 nucleotides line up with TRBD2. The junction had 13 bases not matched to a gene; V was cut back by 4 bases and J by 11 bases. This CDR3 region has 14 residues. The germline V gene has CDR1 SGHTA and CDR2 FQGNSA. CDR3 nucleotides: TGTGCCAGCAGCTACGGACTAGAGTACAATGAGCAGTACTTC. Its translation is CASSYGLEYNEQYF.

V usage is TRBV6-2 or TRBV6-3 and J usage is TRBJ1-2; tentatively, D is TRBD1 (5 bases). The germline gives CDR1 MNHEY, CDR2 SVGEGT. V was pared by 10 bases and J by 4 bases, with 10 bases between. The CDR3 is 11 amino acids. The CDR3 DNA reads as TGTGCCATCCAACAGGCCTATGGCTACACCTTC. It is translated as CAIQQAYGYTF.

In this sample, this clonotype turned up a few times. The CDR3 DNA sequence: TGCAGCGTTGAAATCGGAAACTATGGCTACACCTTC. This encodes CSVEIGNYGYTF. This chain links TRBV29-1 with TRBJ1-2; D gene ambiguous. Germline-derived CDR1 and CDR2 are SQVTM and ANQGSEA. V lost 2 bases to trimming and J lost 2 bases, with 6 bases between them. This CDR3 comprises 12 residues.

For the CDR3, the DNA is TGTGCCAGCAGCGCAGAGCCGTCAGGGAGTGATACGCAGTATTTT. Protein sequence: CASSAEPSGSDTQYF. The chain combines TRBV11-1 with TRBJ2-3; D may correspond to TRBD1 or TRBD2 (5 bases each). The CDR3 length is 15 residues. V dropped 5 bases and J dropped 6 bases, with 18 bases sitting between them. CDR1 is SGHAT, CDR2 FQDESV, per germline (reference sequence).

The chain combines TRBV2 with TRBJ2-3; 9 bases are a match to TRBD2. This CDR3 contains 16 residues. The germline gives CDR1 SNHLY, CDR2 FYNNEI. With 2 bases clipped from V and 4 bases from J, the junction kept 7 bases outside the gene matches. For the CDR3, the DNA is TGTGCCAGCAGTGAAAGGGGCGGGGGGGAATCAGATACGCAGTATTTT. Amino acids: CASSERGGGESDTQYF.

This chain uses TRBV18 with TRBJ1-2, with a tentative D call TRBD1 (6 bases). From germline, CDR1 is KGHSH and CDR2 LQKENI. Trimming stripped 0 bases from V and 4 bases from J, with 12 bases between. The CDR3 is 15 residues long. The CDR3 here is CASSPPGQLIYGYTF. DNA for the CDR3: TGTGCCAGCTCACCACCAGGACAGCTGATCTATGGCTACACCTTC. The entire variable domain, with the rest obtained from reference TRBV18 and TRBJ1-2, is as follows: NAGVMQNPRHLVRRRGQEARLRCSPMKGHSHVYWYRQLPEEGLKFMVYLQKENIIDESGMPKERFSAEFPKEGPSILRIQQVVRGDSAAYFCASSPPGQLIYGYTFGSGTRLTVV.

With regard to this clonotype: At one boundary the junction diverges from the germline segment, which might be a read error. The chain links TRBV12-3 or TRBV12-4 to TRBJ2-1, with D unresolved. The CDR3 has 16 amino acids. The CDR3 protein is CASSPWHPTAYIEQFF. The CDR3 region has the DNA TGTGCCAGCAGTCCTTGGCACCCGACCGCCTACATTGAGCAGTTCTTC.

This clonotype was counted between two and nine times. This rearrangement joins TRBV6-5 to TRBJ2-7, with D maybe TRBD1 (7 bases). This CDR3 spans 15 amino acids. Germline V CDR1 and CDR2: MNHEY, SVGAGI. The germline V and J ends were trimmed by 5 bases and 0 bases, with 14 bases remaining between them. CDR3 DNA: TGTGCCAGCAGTACCTCAGGGGGGAGCTCCTACGAGCAGTACTTC. Translated: CASSTSGGSSYEQYF.

This chain uses TRBV7-9 with TRBJ2-7; 7 bases line up with TRBD2. From germline, CDR1 is SEHNR and CDR2 FQNEAQ (reference sequence). This CDR3 comprises 15 residues. V dropped 4 bases and J dropped 1; count of bases not matched to a gene: 7. DNA of the CDR3: TGTGCCAGCAGCTCACCAGCGGGACGGTCCTACGAGCAGTACTTC. Amino acids: CASSSPAGRSYEQYF.

The rearrangement uses TRBV20-1 and TRBJ1-5; D gene ambiguous. This CDR3 spans 16 amino acids. Per germline, CDR1 DFQATT and CDR2 SNEGSKA (reference sequence). The germline V and J ends were trimmed by 5 bases and 5 bases, with 22 bases remaining between them. Here the CDR3 DNA reads TGCAGTGCTTGGGCGGGGATCGCTTATTTGGATCAGCCCCAGCATTTT. Its protein product is CSAWAGIAYLDQPQHF.

The chain employs TRBV5-1 and TRBJ2-6, with a weak D call TRBD1 (5 bases). Germline CDR1 reads SGHRS; CDR2 reads YFSETQ. The CDR3 spans 15 residues. Trimming cost V 4 bases and J 0 bases, with 8 bases left between them. This CDR3 reads CASSTGSSGANVLTF. In DNA, the CDR3 is TGCGCCAGCAGCACAGGAAGCTCTGGGGCCAACGTCCTGACTTTC.

This clonotype was picked up a small number of times. The rearrangement links TRBV7-2 to TRBJ2-7, with D unclear. There are 12 residues in the CDR3. The germline V gene has CDR1 SGHTA and CDR2 FQGNSA. Trimming removed 5 bases from V and 5 bases from J, with 10 bases in between. This CDR3 reads CASSPETHEQYF. In DNA, the CDR3 is TGTGCCAGCAGCCCTGAGACCCACGAGCAGTACTTC.

This chain joins TRBV7-2 and TRBJ1-1, with TRBD1 matching 9 bases. Germline V gene data show CDR1 as SGHTA and CDR2 as FQGNSA. CDR3 length: 19 amino acids. Trimming at V came to 1 base and at J to 0 bases, leaving 12 bases not matched to a gene. The CDR3 protein is CASSLEAPGQGILNTEAFF. DNA of the CDR3: TGTGCCAGCAGCTTAGAAGCGCCGGGACAGGGCATACTGAACACTGAAGCTTTCTTT.

The chain carries TRBV4-3 and TRBJ1-2; D unclear. Germline V lookup: CDR1 LGHNA, CDR2 YSLEER. Trimming pared 2 bases from V and 0 bases from J, leaving 13 bases between. The CDR3 covers 16 residues. CDR3 protein: CASSQRSGPANYGYTF. CDR3 DNA sequence: TGCGCCAGCAGCCAACGATCAGGCCCAGCTAACTATGGCTACACCTTC.

V and J are TRBV6-6 and TRBJ2-1, with D perhaps TRBD1 or TRBD2 (5 bases each). V dropped 5 bases and J dropped 2 bases, with 13 bases sitting between them. This CDR3 spans 15 amino acids. Germline-derived CDR1 and CDR2 are MNHNY and SVGAGI (reference sequence). The CDR3 sequence is CASSKSRDPYNEQFF. CDR3 bases: TGTGCCAGCAGTAAAAGCCGGGACCCCTACAATGAGCAGTTCTTC.

The genes are TRBV6-1 and TRBJ2-5, with D possibly TRBD2 on 5 matching bases. Germline loops: CDR1 MNHNS, CDR2 SASEGT. The CDR3 spans 16 residues. CDR3 loop: CPTRRERNGYQETQYF. The CDR3 DNA is TGTCCCACCCGACGGGAACGGAACGGTTACCAAGAGACCCAGTACTTC.

This clonotype was observed a single time. V gene TRBV6-1 combines with J gene TRBJ1-2; D might be TRBD1 (6 bases). The CDR3 loop spans 14 amino acids. The V gene's germline CDR1 is MNHNS and CDR2 SASEGT. V lost 4 bases and J 6 bases, leaving 15 bases between the germline ends. CDR3 amino acids: CASSARGRRDGYTF. CDR3 bases: TGTGCCAGCAGTGCCCGGGGGCGCCGGGATGGCTACACCTTC.

The chain is built from TRBV3-1 and TRBJ1-2; D gene uncertain. Per germline, CDR1 LGHDT and CDR2 YNNKEL (reference sequence). Trimming pared 0 bases from V and 5 bases from J, leaving 1 base between. The CDR3 sequence is 11 residues long. The CDR3 region is CASSQDYGYTF. For the CDR3, the DNA is TGTGCCAGCAGCCAAGATTATGGCTACACCTTC.